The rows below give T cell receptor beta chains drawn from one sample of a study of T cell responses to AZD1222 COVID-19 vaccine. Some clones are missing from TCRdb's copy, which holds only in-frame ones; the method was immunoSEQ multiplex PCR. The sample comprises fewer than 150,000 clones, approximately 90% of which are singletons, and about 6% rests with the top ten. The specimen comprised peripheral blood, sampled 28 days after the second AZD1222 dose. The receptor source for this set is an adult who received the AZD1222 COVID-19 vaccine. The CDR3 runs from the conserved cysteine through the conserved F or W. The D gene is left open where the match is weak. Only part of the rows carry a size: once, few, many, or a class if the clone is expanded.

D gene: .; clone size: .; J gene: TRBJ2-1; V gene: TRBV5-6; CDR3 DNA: TGTGCCAGCAGGCCGACAGGCTACAATGAGCAGTTCTTC; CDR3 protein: CASRPTGYNEQFF
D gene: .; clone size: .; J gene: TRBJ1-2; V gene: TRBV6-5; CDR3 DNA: TGTGCCACCTCTTTGGGGCTGAACTATGGCTACACCTTC; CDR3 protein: CATSLGLNYGYTF
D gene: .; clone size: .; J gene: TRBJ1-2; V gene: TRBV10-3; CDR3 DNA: TGTGCCATCAGTGAGTCGCGGTGGGAGAAGAACTATGGCTACACCTTC; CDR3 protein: CAISESRWEKNYGYTF
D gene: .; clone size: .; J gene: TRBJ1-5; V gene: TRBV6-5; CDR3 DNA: TGTGCCAGCAGTTGGGGGTGGAATCAGCCCCAGCATTTT; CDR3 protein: CASSWGWNQPQHF
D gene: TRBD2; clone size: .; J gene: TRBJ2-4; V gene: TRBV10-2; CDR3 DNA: TGCGCCAGCAAAGCGACTAGCGGGGCAGGGGACATTCAGTACTTC; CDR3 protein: CASKATSGAGDIQYF
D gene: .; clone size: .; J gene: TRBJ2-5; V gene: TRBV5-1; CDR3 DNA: TGCGCCAGCTCAGTCAGGGCCGCCGGGGACGAGACCCAGTACTTC; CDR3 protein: CASSVRAAGDETQYF
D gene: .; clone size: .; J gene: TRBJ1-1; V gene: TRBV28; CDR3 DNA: TGTGCCAGCAGTTTGTTGGCTACTGAAGCTTTCTTT; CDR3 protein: CASSLLATEAFF
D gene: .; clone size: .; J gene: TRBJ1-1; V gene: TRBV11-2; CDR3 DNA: TGTGCCAGCAGCTTACATCAGGGGACTGAAGCTTTCTTT; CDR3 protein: CASSLHQGTEAFF
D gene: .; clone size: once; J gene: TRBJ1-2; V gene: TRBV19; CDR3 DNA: TGTGCCAGTAGTATCTCAGGACCTGGCGGCTACACCTTC; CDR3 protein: CASSISGPGGYTF
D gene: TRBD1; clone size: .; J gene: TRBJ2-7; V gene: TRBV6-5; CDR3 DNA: TGTGCCAGCACGGCCGGGGACAGTAGTAGCTACGAGCAGTACTTC; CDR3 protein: CASTAGDSSSYEQYF
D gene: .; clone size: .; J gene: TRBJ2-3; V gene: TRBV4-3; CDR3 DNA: TGCGCCAGCAGCCCCACTTCCACAGATACGCAGTATTTT; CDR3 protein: CASSPTSTDTQYF
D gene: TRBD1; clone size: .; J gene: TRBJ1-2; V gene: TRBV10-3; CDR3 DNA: TGTGCCACCTCCCCACAGGGGGGGAAGGACTATGGCTACACCTTC; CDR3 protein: CATSPQGGKDYGYTF
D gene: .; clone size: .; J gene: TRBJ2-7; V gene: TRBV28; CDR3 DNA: TGTGCCAGCAGTTTACTCTCAACCTACGAGCAGTACTTC; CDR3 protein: CASSLLSTYEQYF
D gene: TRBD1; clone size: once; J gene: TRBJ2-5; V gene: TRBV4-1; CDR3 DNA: TGCGCCAGCAGCCACGGACAGGGAGAAGAGACCCAGTACTTC; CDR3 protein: CASSHGQGEETQYF
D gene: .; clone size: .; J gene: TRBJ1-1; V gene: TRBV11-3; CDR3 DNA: TGTGCCAGCAGCTTGAATTTGGAGGGGCGTCCTTTCTTT; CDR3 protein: CASSLNLEGRPFF
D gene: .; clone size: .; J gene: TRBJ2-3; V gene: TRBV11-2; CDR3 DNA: TGTGCCAGCAGCTTAGGGCTAAGTCCAGATACGCAGTATTTT; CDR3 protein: CASSLGLSPDTQYF
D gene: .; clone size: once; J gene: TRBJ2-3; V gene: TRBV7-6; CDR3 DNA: TGTGCCAGCAGCTTAGCGGGGACTAGCACAGATACGCAGTATTTT; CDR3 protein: CASSLAGTSTDTQYF
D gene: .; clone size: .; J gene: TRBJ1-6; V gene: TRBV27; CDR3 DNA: TGTGCCAGCAGTTATAGCCCCAATTCACCCCTCCACTTT; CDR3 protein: CASSYSPNSPLHF
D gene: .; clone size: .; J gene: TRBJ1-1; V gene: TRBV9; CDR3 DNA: TGTGCCAGCAGCAACCGGGACACGATGAACACTGAAGCTTTCTTT; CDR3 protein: CASSNRDTMNTEAFF
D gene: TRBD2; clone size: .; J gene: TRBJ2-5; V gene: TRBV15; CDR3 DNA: TGTGCCACCAGCACTAGCGGGGGGCAAGAGACCCAGTACTTC; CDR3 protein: CATSTSGGQETQYF
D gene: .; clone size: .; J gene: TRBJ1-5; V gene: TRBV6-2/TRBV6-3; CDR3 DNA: TGTGCCAGCAGTTTAGGTAATCAGCCCCAGCATTTT; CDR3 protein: CASSLGNQPQHF
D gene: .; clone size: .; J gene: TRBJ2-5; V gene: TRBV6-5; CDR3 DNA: TGTGCCAGCAGGAGACTAGAGGGGGGAGAGACCCAGTACTTC; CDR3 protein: CASRRLEGGETQYF
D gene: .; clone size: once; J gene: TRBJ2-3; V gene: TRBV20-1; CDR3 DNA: TGCAGTGCTAGTGCCCGGAACACAGATACGCAGTATTTT; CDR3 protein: CSASARNTDTQYF
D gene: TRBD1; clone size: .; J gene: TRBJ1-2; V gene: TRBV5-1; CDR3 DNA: TGCGCCAGCAGCATGGGACAGGGAGGAATGAACTATGGCTACACCTTC; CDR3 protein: CASSMGQGGMNYGYTF
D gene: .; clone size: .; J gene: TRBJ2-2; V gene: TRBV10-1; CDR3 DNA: TGCGCCAGCAGGGCTCAGGGGACCGGGGAGCTGTTTTTT; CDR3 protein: CASRAQGTGELFF
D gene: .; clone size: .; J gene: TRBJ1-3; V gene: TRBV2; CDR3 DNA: TGTGCCAGCAGCGTTGGAAACACCATATATTTT; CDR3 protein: CASSVGNTIYF
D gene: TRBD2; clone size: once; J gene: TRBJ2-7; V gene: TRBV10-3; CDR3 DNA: TGTGCCATCCGGAATAGCGGGACCTCCTACGAGCAGTACTTC; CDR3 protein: CAIRNSGTSYEQYF
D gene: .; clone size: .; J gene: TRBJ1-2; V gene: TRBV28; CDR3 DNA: TGTGCCAGCAGTGGGGCGGGAGGGGGAGACTATGGCTACACCTTC; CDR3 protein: CASSGAGGGDYGYTF
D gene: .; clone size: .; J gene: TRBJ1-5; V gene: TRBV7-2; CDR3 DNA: TGTGCCAGCAGCTCTCGACAGGACGATCAGCCCCAGCATTTT; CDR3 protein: CASSSRQDDQPQHF
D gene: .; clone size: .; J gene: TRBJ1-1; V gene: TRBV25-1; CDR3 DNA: TGTGCCAGCAGTGGGGGGGCTCAGGGGCTGAACACTGAAGCTTTCTTT; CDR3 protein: CASSGGAQGLNTEAFF
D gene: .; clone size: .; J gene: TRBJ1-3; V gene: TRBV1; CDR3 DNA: TGCACCAGCAGCCAAGATCTGGACACCATATATTTT; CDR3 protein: CTSSQDLDTIYF